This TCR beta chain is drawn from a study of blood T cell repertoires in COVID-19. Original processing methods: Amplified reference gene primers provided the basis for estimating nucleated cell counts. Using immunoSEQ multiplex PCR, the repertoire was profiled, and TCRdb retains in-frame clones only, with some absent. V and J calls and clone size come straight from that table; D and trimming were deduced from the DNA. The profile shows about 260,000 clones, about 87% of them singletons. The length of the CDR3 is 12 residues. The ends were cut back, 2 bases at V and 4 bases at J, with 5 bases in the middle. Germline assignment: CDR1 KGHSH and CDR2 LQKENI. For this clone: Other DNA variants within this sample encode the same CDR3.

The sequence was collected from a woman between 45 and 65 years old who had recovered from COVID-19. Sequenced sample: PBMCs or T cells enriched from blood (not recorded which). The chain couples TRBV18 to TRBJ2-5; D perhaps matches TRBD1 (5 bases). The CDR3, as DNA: TGTGCCAGCTCACCAAGGGGAGAGACCCAGTACTTC. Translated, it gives CASSPRGETQYF. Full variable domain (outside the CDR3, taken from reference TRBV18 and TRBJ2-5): NAGVMQNPRHLVRRRGQEARLRCSPMKGHSHVYWYRQLPEEGLKFMVYLQKENIIDESGMPKERFSAEFPKEGPSILRIQQVVRGDSAAYFCASSPRGETQYFGPGTRLLVL.